Detailed here is one TCR beta chain. The antigen remains unidentified. The CDR3 length is 15 residues. Germline assignment: CDR1 MNHNS and CDR2 SASEGT. V gave up 4 bases and J gave up 5 bases; unmatched junction bases: 8. Amplification used 60 Vbeta primers and 13 Jbeta primers. Produced via immunoSEQ multiplex PCR; TCRdb's table is partial and in-frame only. The sample lists some 110,000 clones; about 70% were seen once. This record comes from a study of cytomegalovirus exposure and HLA in healthy donors. Study observations and caveats: For most TCR sequences rarity was the rule, although some public TCRs occurred in many donors. Exclusion applied to some V segments, including TRBV6-2 and TRBV6-3, as they were indistinguishable. Using a false discovery rate of 0.05, a later analysis showed that 16,951 TCR beta sequences were associated with HLA alleles.

The sequence derives from a young man in good health and CMV-seropositive. This chain joins TRBV6-1 and TRBJ1-2; 9 bases line up with TRBD1. The specimen sequenced was PBMCs. The CDR3 coding sequence is TGTGCCAGCAGTGGAACAGGGGGCGGGCGGTATGGCTACACCTTC. Its translation is CASSGTGGGRYGYTF.